This entry features one T cell receptor (beta chain) sequence. Participants spanned ages about 18 to 90 years and resided in fewer than 30 US areas. Cohort assignment relied on participant-reported clinical history. These data originate in a study of blood T cell repertoires in COVID-19. The method was immunoSEQ multiplex PCR; TCRdb's version includes in-frame clones alone and lacks a portion of them. The top ten hold about 1.7% of the sample, which has some 400,000 clones, nearly 90% seen once. Germline V gene data show CDR1 as SGHNT and CDR2 as YENEEA. V was trimmed by 4 bases and J by 1 base, leaving 14 bases between them. CDR3 length equals 16 residues.

The chain couples TRBV11-3 to TRBJ2-1, with D possibly being TRBD1 (6 bases). Material: PBMCs or T cells enriched from blood (not recorded which). The sequence came from a woman under 40 who had recovered from COVID-19. CDR3 DNA: TGTGCCAGCAGCTCCTTCTACAGGGAGTCCTACAATGAGCAGTTCTTC. Its protein is CASSSFYRESYNEQFF.